Listed here is a single T cell receptor beta chain. Its antigen target is currently unknown. No qualities accompany the bases; no much larger clone lies one base away. Other DNA sequences in the same sample also yield this CDR3. This sample is part of a study of Tregs in tolerant kidney transplant recipients (dated by TCRdb to the late 2010s). Background on the whole study: TCRbeta sequencing was used in the study to identify donor-specific regulatory T cells before combined kidney and bone marrow transplantation, and the identified cells were then tracked after transplant. Several methods of expanding Tregs specific for an allogeneic donor were compared by TCRbeta repertoire sequencing in 3 healthy controls. Study-wide conclusions, independent of this receptor: Biological reproducibility was not directly addressed, though technical replication error appeared minimal. Expanding Tregs with activated donor B cells appeared to identify the most biologically relevant and donor-specific TCRbeta repertoire. Because only a small number of patients were included, the study had limitations, and the results will need to be validated in larger populations as well as under other immunosuppression protocols.

Thawed PBMCs were FACS-sorted into unstimulated Tregs (CD4+CD25+CD127-), CD4+ non-Tregs (CD4+CD25-), CD4 cells and CD8 cells. Healthy control blood came either as purchased buffy coats or from healthy volunteers. Healthy control blood was processed to PBMCs with a Ficoll density gradient and then cryopreserved, whereas patient PBMCs were collected both before and after transplant. Trimming takes 3 bases off V and 2 bases off J; junction bases not matched to a gene: 1. From cysteine to phenylalanine, the CDR3 is 15 amino acids long. Of all the DNA, just the CDR3 is kept, 45 bases in frame from base 1. CDR1 and CDR2 are drawn from the germline V gene: MRHNA, SNTAGT. Genomic DNA was extracted from sorted cells with the QIAGEN DNeasy Blood and Tissue Kit for TCRbeta CDR3 sequencing. High-throughput TCRbeta CDR3 sequencing, which included PCR amplification with bias correction and internal controls, was done commercially through immunoSEQ. Under the source paper's analysis protocol: Unique productive TCRbeta sequences were defined by CDR3 nucleotide sequence where primers matched, otherwise by CDR3 amino acid sequence with Vbeta and Jbeta genes. As a correction for sorting error, sequences shared between sorted populations at a frequency ratio of 2:1 or less were discarded, and the remaining shared sequences were assigned to the higher population. Donor-reactive sequences were defined as at least 5-fold expanded in CFSE-low cells versus unstimulated cells, with frequency of at least 0.01% in CFSE-low cells. Repertoire divergence was quantified by Jensen-Shannon divergence using the top 100 TCRbeta sequences ranked by frequency. For samples with multiple sequencing runs, sorting error was corrected separately for each run before the runs were pooled. TCRdb holds this immuneACCESS table with in-frame rearrangements only. Some clones are missing; in checked studies, unresolved V genes explain under half, and the rest has no known cause. The DNA gave D and trimming, while V, J and clone size come from that table. The sample includes around 230,000 clones, with about 86% observed a single time. Less than 0.75% of the sample is in the top ten clones.

The sequence was collected from a human donor in good health. Input material: CD4+ T cells from blood. The chain is encoded by TRBV6-4 joined to TRBJ2-3; the central 11 bases match TRBD2. The DNA sequence reads TGTGCCAGCAGTGATAGCGGGGGGGCCACAGATACGCAGTATTTT. It is translated as CASSDSGGATDTQYF.